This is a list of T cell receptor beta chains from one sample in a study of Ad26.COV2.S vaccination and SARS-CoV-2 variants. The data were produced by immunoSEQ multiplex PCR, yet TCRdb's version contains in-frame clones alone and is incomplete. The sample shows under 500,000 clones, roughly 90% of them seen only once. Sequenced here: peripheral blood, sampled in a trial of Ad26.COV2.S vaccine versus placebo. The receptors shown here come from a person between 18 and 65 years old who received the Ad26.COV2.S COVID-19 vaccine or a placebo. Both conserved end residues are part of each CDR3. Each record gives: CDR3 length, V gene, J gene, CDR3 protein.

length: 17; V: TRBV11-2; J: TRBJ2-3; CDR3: CASSLGGQGGYTDTQYF
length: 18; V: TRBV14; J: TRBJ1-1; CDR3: CASSHPGLPGPLNTEAFF
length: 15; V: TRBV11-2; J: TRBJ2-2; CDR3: CASSLEGADTGELFF
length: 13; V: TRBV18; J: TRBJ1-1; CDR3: CASSPQGRFEAFF
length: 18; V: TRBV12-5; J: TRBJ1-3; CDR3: CASGLVLWDRGSGNTIYF
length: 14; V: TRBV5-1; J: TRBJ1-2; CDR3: CASSLAPSNYGYTF
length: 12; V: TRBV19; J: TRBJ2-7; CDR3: CASSMNGYEQYF
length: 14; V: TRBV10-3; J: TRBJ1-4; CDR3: CAIQDRGLHEKLFF
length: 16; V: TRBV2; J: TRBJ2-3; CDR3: CASRPTVSISTDTQYF
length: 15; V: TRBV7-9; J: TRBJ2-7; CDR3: CASSLKSGGAHEQYF
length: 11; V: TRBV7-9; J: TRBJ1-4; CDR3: CASSSDEKLFF
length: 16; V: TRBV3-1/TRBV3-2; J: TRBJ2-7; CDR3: CASKTVWGSVPYEQYF
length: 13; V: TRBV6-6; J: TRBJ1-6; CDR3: CASSYGSNSPLHF
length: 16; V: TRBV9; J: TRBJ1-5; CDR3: CASSPTAGGAGQPQHF
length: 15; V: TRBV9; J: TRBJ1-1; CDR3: CASSVVVSRQDEAFF
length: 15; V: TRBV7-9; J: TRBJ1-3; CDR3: CASSSHRDRGNTIYF
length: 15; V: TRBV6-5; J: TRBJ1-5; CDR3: CASSRQASSNQPQHF
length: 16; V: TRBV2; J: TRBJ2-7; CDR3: CASRIVDRDRTYEQYF
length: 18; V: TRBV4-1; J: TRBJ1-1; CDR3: CASSPSGGVRIPNTEAFF
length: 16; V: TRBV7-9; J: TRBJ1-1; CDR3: CASSRYQQGWDTEAFF
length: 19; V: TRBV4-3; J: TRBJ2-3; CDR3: CASSQDGTWRGSPFDTQYF
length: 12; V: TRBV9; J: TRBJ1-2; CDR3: CASSVGGYGYTF
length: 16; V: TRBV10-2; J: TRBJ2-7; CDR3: CASSEEFDYSFFEQYF
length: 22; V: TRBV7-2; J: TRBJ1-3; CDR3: CASSLAGGTTAVTQYSGNTIYF
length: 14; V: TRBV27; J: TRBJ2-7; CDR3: CASSQGINPYEQYF
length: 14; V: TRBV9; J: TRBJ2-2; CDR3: CASSVAGRERELFF
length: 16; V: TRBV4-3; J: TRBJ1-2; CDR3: CASSQDSTGGNYGYTF
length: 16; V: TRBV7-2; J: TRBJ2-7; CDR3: CASSFWTGQYSYEQYF
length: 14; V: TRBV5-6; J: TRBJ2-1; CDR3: CASSSTSGGVEQFF
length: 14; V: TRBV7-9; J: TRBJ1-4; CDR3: CASSKTEGNEKLFF
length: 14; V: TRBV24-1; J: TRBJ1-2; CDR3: CATNAGSPDYGYTF
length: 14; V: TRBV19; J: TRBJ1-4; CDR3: CATTYRGANEKLFF